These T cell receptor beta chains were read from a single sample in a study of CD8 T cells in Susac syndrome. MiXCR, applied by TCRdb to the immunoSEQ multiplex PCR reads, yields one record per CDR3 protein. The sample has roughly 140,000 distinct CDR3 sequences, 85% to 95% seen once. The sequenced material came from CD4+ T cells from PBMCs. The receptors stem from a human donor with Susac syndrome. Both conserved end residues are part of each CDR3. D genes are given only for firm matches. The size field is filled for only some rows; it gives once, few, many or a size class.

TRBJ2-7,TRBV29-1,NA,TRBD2,CSVRGDYEQYF,TGCAGCGTTCGGGGGGACTACGAGCAGTACTTC
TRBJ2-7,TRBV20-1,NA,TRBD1,CSARDAGGVEQYF,TGCAGTGCTAGAGATGCAGGGGGCGTCGAGCAGTACTTC
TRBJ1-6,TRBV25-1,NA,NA,CASSEFGGRGNSPLHF,TGTGCCAGCAGTGAATTTGGGGGAAGGGGTAATTCACCCCTCCACTTT
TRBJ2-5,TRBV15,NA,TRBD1,CATSKGQELQETQYF,TGTGCCACCAGCAAAGGACAGGAACTTCAAGAGACCCAGTACTTC
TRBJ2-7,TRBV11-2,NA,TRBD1,CASSLEQGITYEQYF,TGTGCCAGCAGCTTAGAACAGGGGATAACCTACGAGCAGTACTTC
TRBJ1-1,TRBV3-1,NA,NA,CASRGKGEAFF,TGTGCCAGCAGGGGGAAAGGTGAAGCTTTCTTT
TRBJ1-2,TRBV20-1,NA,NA,CSARDPGALNYGYTF,TGCAGTGCTAGAGATCCAGGGGCCCTAAACTATGGCTACACCTTC
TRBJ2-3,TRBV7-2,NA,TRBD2,CASSSGLAGALKYF,TGTGCCAGCAGCTCCGGACTAGCGGGGGCCCTGAAGTATTTT
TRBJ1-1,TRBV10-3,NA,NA,CAISGTVNTEAFF,TGTGCCATCAGTGGGACGGTGAACACTGAAGCTTTCTTT
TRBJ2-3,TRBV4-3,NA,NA,CASSKWGVSGSSRITDTQYF,TGCGCCAGCAGCAAGTGGGGCGTTTCTGGGTCCAGCCGGATCACAGATACGCAGTATTTT
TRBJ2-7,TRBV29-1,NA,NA,CSVELPDLPYEQYF,TGCAGCGTTGAGCTCCCGGACTTACCCTACGAGCAGTACTTC
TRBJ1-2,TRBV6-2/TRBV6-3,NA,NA,CASMRDFGYTF,TGTGCCAGCATGCGGGATTTTGGCTACACCTTC
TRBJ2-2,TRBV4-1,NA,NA,CASSQDLDTGELFF,TGCGCCAGCAGCCAAGATTTGGACACCGGGGAGCTGTTTTTT
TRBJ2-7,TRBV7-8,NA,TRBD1,CASSSGQGREQYF,TGTGCCAGCAGCTCGGGACAGGGGAGGGAGCAGTACTTC
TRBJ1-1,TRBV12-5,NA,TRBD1,CASGSLPRGIDRGGNTEAFF,TGTGCTAGTGGTTCCCTACCGCGCGGCATTGACAGGGGAGGAAACACTGAAGCTTTCTTT
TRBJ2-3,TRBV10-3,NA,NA,CAIKGPGTDTQYF,TGTGCCATCAAGGGCCCGGGCACAGATACGCAGTATTTT
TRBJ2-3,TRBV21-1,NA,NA,CASSFPGWTGGPDTQYF,TGTGCCAGCAGCTTCCCCGGGTGGACGGGGGGACCAGATACGCAGTATTTT
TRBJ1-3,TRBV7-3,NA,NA,CASSLTPGSGNTIYF,TGTGCCAGCAGTCTCACTCCGGGCTCTGGAAACACCATATATTTT
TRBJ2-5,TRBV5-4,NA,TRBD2,CASSPRGEGETQYF,TGTGCCAGCAGCCCACGGGGGGAGGGAGAGACCCAGTACTTC
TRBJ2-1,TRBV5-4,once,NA,CASSPPMGDEQFF,TGTGCCAGCAGCCCCCCAATGGGCGATGAGCAGTTCTTC
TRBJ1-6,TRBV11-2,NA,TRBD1,CASSPTIDRVYNF,TGTGCCAGCAGCCCCACGATTGACAGGGTCTATAACTTT
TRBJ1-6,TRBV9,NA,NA,CASSPAPNSPLHF,TGTGCCAGCAGCCCAGCTCCCAATTCACCCCTCCACTTT
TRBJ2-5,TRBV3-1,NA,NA,CASSLYLAETQYF,TGTGCCAGCAGCCTCTATCTAGCGGAGACCCAGTACTTC
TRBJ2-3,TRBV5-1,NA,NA,CASSLTDSLTDTQYF,TGCGCCAGCAGCTTGACAGACAGTCTCACAGATACGCAGTATTTT
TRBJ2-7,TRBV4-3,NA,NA,CASSQDRTPEQYF,TGCGCCAGCAGCCAAGATAGAACCCCTGAGCAGTACTTC
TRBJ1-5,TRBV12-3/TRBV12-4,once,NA,CASTPGGDQPQHF,TGTGCCAGCACCCCGGGGGGGGATCAGCCCCAGCATTTT
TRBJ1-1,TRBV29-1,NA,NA,CSVEKTRFGTEAFF,TGCAGCGTTGAGAAGACCCGGTTTGGCACTGAAGCTTTCTTT
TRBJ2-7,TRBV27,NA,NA,CASSFRLAKRDYEQYF,TGTGCCAGCAGTTTTCGGCTAGCGAAAAGGGACTACGAGCAGTACTTC
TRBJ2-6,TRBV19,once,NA,CASQRAPLSGANVLTF,TGTGCCAGTCAAAGAGCTCCCTTATCTGGGGCCAACGTCCTGACTTTC
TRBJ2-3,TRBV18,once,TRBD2,CASSAIAGGPPDTQYF,TGTGCCAGCTCAGCAATAGCGGGGGGGCCGCCAGATACGCAGTATTTT
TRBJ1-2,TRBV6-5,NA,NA,CASSPGRLNYGYTF,TGTGCCAGCAGCCCCGGACGCCTAAACTATGGCTACACCTTC
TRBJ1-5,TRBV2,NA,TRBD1,CASSRDRGGQPQHF,TGTGCCAGCAGTCGCGACAGGGGTGGTCAGCCCCAGCATTTT
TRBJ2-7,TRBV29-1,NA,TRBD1,CSVGDRAAYEQYF,TGCAGCGTCGGGGACAGGGCGGCCTACGAGCAGTACTTC
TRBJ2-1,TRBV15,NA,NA,CATSRDSRTFF,TGTGCCACCAGCAGAGATTCCCGGACTTTCTTC
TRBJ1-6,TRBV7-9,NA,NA,CADRQINSPLHF,TGTGCCGATCGGCAGATTAATTCACCCCTCCACTTT
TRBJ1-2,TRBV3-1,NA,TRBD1,CASSQAGGGYGYTF,TGTGCCAGCAGCCAGGCAGGGGGAGGGTATGGCTACACCTTC
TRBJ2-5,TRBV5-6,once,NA,CASSFRGNQETQYF,TGTGCCAGCAGCTTCAGGGGAAACCAAGAGACCCAGTACTTC
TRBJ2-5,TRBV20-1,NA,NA,CSARDLLGGGRETQYF,TGCAGTGCTAGAGATCTTTTGGGCGGGGGCAGGGAGACCCAGTACTTC
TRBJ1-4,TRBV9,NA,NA,CASSPLHGGDEKLFF,TGTGCCAGCAGCCCTCTCCACGGTGGCGATGAAAAACTGTTTTTT
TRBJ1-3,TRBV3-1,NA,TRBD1,CASSRQGMHTIYF,TGTGCCAGCAGCCGACAGGGGATGCACACCATATATTTT